This TCR beta chain appears in the sequencing data of a study of blood T cell repertoires in COVID-19. Whole-study context: The study drew acute and convalescent COVID-19 samples from the United States, Italy and Spain. Sources were T cells, B-cell-depleted T cells, or PBMCs; the material itself was cDNA or gDNA.

V lost 0 bases to trimming and J lost 4 bases, with 15 bases between them. Germline V CDR1 and CDR2: LGHNA, YSLEER. The CDR3 has 16 amino acids. Per the authors' pipeline: Cell counts per sample came from amplifying reference gene primers. Some clones are missing from TCRdb's copy, which holds only in-frame ones; the method was immunoSEQ multiplex PCR. V, J and clone size reflect that table, while D and trimming were determined from the DNA. The table lists about 150,000 clones, roughly 78% of them singletons. Sequencing was carried out using peripheral blood. The gene calls are TRBV4-3 and TRBJ1-2, with D perhaps TRBD1 (5 bases). This sequence was found in a human donor with acute or convalescent COVID-19. The donor label of this sample is uncertain. CDR3 sequence (DNA): TGCGCCAGCAGCCAAGATCTTAACCAGGGAGGCTATGGCTACACCTTC. The encoded protein is CASSQDLNQGGYGYTF.